The clone carrying this T cell receptor (beta chain) was detected ten times or more. In building TCR beta libraries, iRepertoire HTBI primers were used together with Arm-PCR of CDR3 regions. TCRdb reprocessed the multiplex PCR reads with MiXCR, giving one entry per CDR3 protein. The sample lists roughly 380,000 distinct CDR3 sequences, approximately 16% seen once, with just under 30% in the top ten. Germline values: CDR1 MGHRA, CDR2 YSYEKL. Trimming pared 3 bases from V and 3 bases from J, leaving 12 bases between. The CDR3 consists of 14 residues. Regarding time point: newly diagnosed GD, antithyroid drugs for less than 3 months. PBMC-derived RNA was used for the TCR library. The sample originates from a study of regulatory T cells in long-lasting Graves disease. These data also featured in a second study, about T cells in Graves' hyperthyroidism and ophthalmopathy.

The sample in question was peripheral blood mononuclear cells (PBMCs), obtained at new diagnosis, from a patient treated with antithyroid drugs. The V and J genes are TRBV4-1 and TRBJ2-7; D is ambiguous. The TCR sequence derives from a man aged 35 to 55 with Graves disease. In DNA form, the CDR3 reads TGCGCCAGCAGCCAGGGCGAGACGAACTACGAGCAGTACTTC. It yields the protein CASSQGETNYEQYF.